What follows describes a single T cell receptor (beta chain). This sample stems from a study of blood T cell repertoires in COVID-19. Measured with immunoSEQ multiplex PCR; TCRdb has only the in-frame clones, and not every one. The repertoire consists of roughly 220,000 clones, with roughly 76% occurring once and the leading ten covering roughly 8%. The sequenced material came from peripheral blood. This receptor was taken from a woman aged 80 or older with COVID-19, enrolled during active disease.

CDR3 sequence: CATSDTRGGKNTEAFF. The CDR3 region has the DNA TGTGCCACCAGTGACACCCGGGGAGGGAAGAACACTGAAGCTTTCTTT. The chain joins TRBV24-1 to TRBJ1-1; D is uncertain. This CDR3 is built from 16 residues. V was cut by 4 bases and J by 1 base, with 15 bases left in between. Looked up from germline, CDR1 is KGHDR and CDR2 is SFDVKD.